These 17 T cell receptor beta chains came from one sample sequenced in a study of beta chain features in type 1 diabetes. Sequenced material consisted of expressed TCRB transcripts (all of the isolated RNA was reverse transcribed). Measured with immunoSEQ multiplex PCR; TCRdb has only the in-frame clones, and not every one. The data hold 240,000 or so clones, with over 65% observed a single time. The sample comprised naive CD4+ T cells from blood. These receptors were obtained from a man aged 25-45 years in good health.

This clone was recorded once. The V gene is TRBV27, the J gene TRBJ1-1, with 10 bases identical to TRBD1. The junction had 5 bases not matched to a gene; V was cut back by 6 bases and J by 4 bases. The CDR3 has 14 residues. Germline V lookup: CDR1 MNHEY, CDR2 SMNVEV (reference sequence). Here the CDR3 DNA reads TGTGCCAGCAGCTGGGACAGGGGATTCACTGAAGCTTTCTTT. Translating it yields CASSWDRGFTEAFF.

The chain carries TRBV7-9 and TRBJ2-7, with D hard to call. The V end lost 5 bases, the J end lost 2 bases, and 13 bases lay between the germline ends. This CDR3 comprises 14 residues. CDR1 is SEHNR, CDR2 FQNEAQ, per germline (reference sequence). The CDR3 loop reads CASSRGPSAYEQYF. As DNA, the CDR3 is TGTGCCAGCAGCCGCGGACCATCCGCCTACGAGCAGTACTTC. Full variable domain (rest looked up from reference TRBV7-9 and TRBJ2-7): DTGVSQNPRHKITKRGQNVTFRCDPISEHNRLYWYRQTLGQGPEFLTYFQNEAQLEKSRLLSDRFSAERPKGSFSTLEIQRTEQGDSAMYLCASSRGPSAYEQYFGPGTRLTVT.

The chain joins TRBV7-2 to TRBJ2-1; tentatively, D is TRBD1 or TRBD2 (5 bases each). Per the germline V gene, CDR1 is SGHTA and CDR2 is FQGNSA. V shed 2 bases and J shed 5 bases, with 10 bases lying between them. This CDR3 comprises 14 residues. The CDR3 loop is CASSLSRGHNEQFF. In nucleotides, the CDR3 is TGTGCCAGCAGCTTATCCCGGGGACACAATGAGCAGTTCTTC.

V is TRBV27 and J is TRBJ2-1; 9 positions agree with TRBD2. Germline lookup yields CDR1 MNHEY and CDR2 SMNVEV (reference sequence). V was pared by 3 bases and J by 9 bases, with 12 bases of the junction left unmatched. The CDR3 has 16 amino acids. In DNA, the CDR3 is TGTGCCAGCAGTTTTCCCCGAGGGACTAGCATTCTTGAGCAGTTCTTC. This gives the protein CASSFPRGTSILEQFF.

The genes are TRBV7-2 and TRBJ2-5; possibly TRBD2 for D (5 bases). There are 14 residues in the CDR3. The germline gives CDR1 SGHTA, CDR2 FQGNSA. V was trimmed by 6 bases and J by 5 bases, leaving 16 bases between them. The CDR3 DNA is TGTGCCAGCAGTAAACCCCAGAGAGGGGAGACCCAGTACTTC. Translated, it gives CASSKPQRGETQYF.

This chain connects TRBV6-6 to TRBJ2-5; D is unresolved. This CDR3 contains 11 residues. V lost 6 bases and J 5 bases, leaving 7 bases between the germline ends. Germline CDR1 and CDR2: MNHNY and SVGAGI (reference sequence). The CDR3 sequence: CASRKGETQYF. In DNA, the CDR3 is TGTGCCAGCAGGAAGGGCGAGACCCAGTACTTC.

In its sample, this clone was seen a few times. V gene TRBV30 combines with J gene TRBJ2-5; TRBD1 might be the D (6 bases). CDR1 and CDR2 (germline): GTSNPN, SVGIG (reference sequence). Trimming cost V 5 bases and J 5 bases, with 15 bases left between them. This CDR3 has 13 amino acids. DNA for the CDR3: TGTGCCTGGGGGATTTATCAGGGGGAGACCCAGTACTTC. It translates to CAWGIYQGETQYF.

This clone showed up just once. The chain combines TRBV19 with TRBJ2-1, with 10 bases that match TRBD1. CDR3 length: 15 amino acids. The trim removed 5 bases at V and 4 bases at J, leaving 5 bases unmatched. In germline, CDR1 is LNHDA, CDR2 SQIVND (reference sequence). The chain's CDR3 is CASSGGTGAYNEQFF. CDR3 in DNA: TGTGCCAGTAGTGGGGGGACAGGGGCTTACAATGAGCAGTTCTTC.

This clone was observed a handful of times. Other DNA sequences in the same sample also yield this CDR3. This sequence joins TRBV29-1 and TRBJ2-3; no clear D. Germline V gene lookup returns CDR1 SQVTM and CDR2 ANQGSEA. The V end was cut by 4 bases, the J end by 6 bases, with 2 bases between. The CDR3 spans 9 residues. This CDR3 is CSVGDTQYF. The CDR3 DNA reads as TGCAGCGTTGGGGATACGCAGTATTTT.

The J gene is TRBJ2-7, the V gene TRBV6-5; TRBD1 aligns across 7 bases. The CDR3 covers 11 residues. The ends lost 6 bases at V and 7 bases at J; junction bases unmatched: 3. Germline values: CDR1 MNHEY, CDR2 SVGAGI. CDR3 residues: CASRTGDEQYF. Written as DNA, the CDR3 is TGTGCCAGCAGAACAGGGGATGAGCAGTACTTC.

This chain links TRBV7-9 with TRBJ1-2, with a tentative D call TRBD1 (5 bases). Trimming pared 9 bases from V and 7 bases from J, leaving 21 bases between. The germline V gene encodes CDR1 SEHNR and CDR2 FQNEAQ (reference sequence). The CDR3 runs to 14 residues. CDR3 DNA sequence: TGTGCCAGTTCACCTGACCAGGGAGGATCTGGCTACACCTTC. Translated, it gives CASSPDQGGSGYTF.

V and J are TRBV10-3 and TRBJ1-1; weak D call: TRBD1 (6 bases). Trimming left V 6 bases short and J 6 bases short, with 17 bases between. CDR1 ENHRY and CDR2 SYGVKD come from the germline V gene. CDR3 size: 14 residues. DNA for the CDR3: TGTGCCATCAGCGGTCAGGGGCTCATTGCTGAAGCTTTCTTT. Amino acid sequence: CAISGQGLIAEAFF.

V and J are TRBV18 and TRBJ2-7; D ambiguous. Deletions cut 6 bases from V and 7 bases from J, with 10 bases between. Germline assignment: CDR1 KGHSH and CDR2 LQKENI. CDR3 size: 11 residues. The CDR3 here is CASSNPSEQYF. The CDR3 DNA reads as TGTGCCAGCTCCAACCCCAGTGAGCAGTACTTC.

This clone was recorded a few times. The rearrangement joins TRBV29-1 to TRBJ2-1; no firm D call. V gave up 2 bases and J gave up 5 bases, with 7 bases separating them. The CDR3 sequence is 12 residues long. Germline V lookup: CDR1 SQVTM, CDR2 ANQGSEA. The CDR3 spells CSVENVDNEQFF. As DNA, the CDR3 is TGCAGCGTTGAAAATGTGGACAATGAGCAGTTCTTC.

The V call is TRBV4-3, the J call TRBJ2-7; 11 bases line up with TRBD2. The CDR3 spans 15 residues. Per the germline V gene, CDR1 is LGHNA and CDR2 is YSLEER. V shed 10 bases, J shed 3 bases, and the junction held 11 bases outside the gene matches. The CDR3: CATMPPLAGGYEQYF. The CDR3 nucleotides read TGCGCCACTATGCCTCCGCTAGCGGGGGGCTACGAGCAGTACTTC.

This clone was detected a few times. V usage is TRBV29-1 and J usage is TRBJ2-6, with D possibly being TRBD1 or TRBD2 (5 bases each). The CDR3 extends over 15 amino acids. Trimming cost V 5 bases and J 0 bases, with 11 bases left between them. Germline values: CDR1 SQVTM, CDR2 ANQGSEA. This chain's CDR3 is CSVWDGSSGANVLTF. The CDR3 DNA reads TGCAGCGTTTGGGACGGTAGCTCTGGGGCCAACGTCCTGACTTTC. Based on the CDR3 plus reference TRBV29-1 and TRBJ2-6, the full variable domain is SAVISQKPSRDICQRGTSLTIQCQVDSQVTMMFWYRQQPGQSLTLIATANQGSEATYESGFVIDKFPISRPNLTFSTLTVSNMSPEDSSIYLCSVWDGSSGANVLTFGAGSRLTVL.

As for this clone: The same CDR3 arises from other DNA sequences in this sample as well. V and J are TRBV29-1 and TRBJ2-7; D remains unclear. The CDR3 contains 12 residues. Trimming removed 7 bases at V and 0 bases at J, with 10 bases between. Germline CDR1 SQVTM, CDR2 ANQGSEA. DNA of the CDR3: TGCAGCGCGAGGACGGCCTCCTACGAGCAGTACTTC. It codes for CSARTASYEQYF.